The source of this T cell receptor beta chain is a study of cytomegalovirus exposure and HLA in healthy donors. Study in general: Out of around 360 genotyped donors, roughly 80% belonged to the Caucasian-associated ancestry cluster. Points from the study as a whole: Researchers catalogued approximately 160 TCR beta chains as cytomegalovirus-associated. Most CMV-associated TCR beta chains were later found to appear HLA-restricted. Confirmation in vitro established that a few CMV-associated chains were specific for CMV antigens.

It was with 60 Vbeta and 13 Jbeta primers that the PCR ran. Produced via immunoSEQ multiplex PCR; TCRdb's table is partial and in-frame only. This sample has about 190,000 clones, with 74% found just once. About this clone itself: What it recognizes is unknown.

The CDR3 covers 16 residues. CDR1 and CDR2 (germline): LNHNV, YYDKDF (reference sequence). V gave up 0 bases and J gave up 8 bases; unmatched junction bases: 9. Material: PBMCs. The TCR was taken from a woman aged 25 to 39 in good health and CMV-seropositive. This chain connects TRBV15 to TRBJ2-4; 8 bases match TRBD1. CDR3 bases: TGTGCCACCAGCAGAGAAGGGGGTCCGACAGGGGACATTCAGTACTTC. Translated, it gives CATSREGGPTGDIQYF.